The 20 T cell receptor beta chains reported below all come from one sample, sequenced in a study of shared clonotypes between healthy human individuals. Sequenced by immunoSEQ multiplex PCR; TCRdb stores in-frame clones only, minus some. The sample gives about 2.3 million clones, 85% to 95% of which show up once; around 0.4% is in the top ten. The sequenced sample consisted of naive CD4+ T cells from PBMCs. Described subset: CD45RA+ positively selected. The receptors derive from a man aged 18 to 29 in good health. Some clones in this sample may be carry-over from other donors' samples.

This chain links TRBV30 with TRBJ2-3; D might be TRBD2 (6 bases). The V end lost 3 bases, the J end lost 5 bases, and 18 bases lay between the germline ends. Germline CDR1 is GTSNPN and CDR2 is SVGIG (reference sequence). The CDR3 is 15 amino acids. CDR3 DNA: TGTGCCTGGAGCGTCCTGGCGGGATTTAAAGATACGCAGTATTTT. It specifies CAWSVLAGFKDTQYF.

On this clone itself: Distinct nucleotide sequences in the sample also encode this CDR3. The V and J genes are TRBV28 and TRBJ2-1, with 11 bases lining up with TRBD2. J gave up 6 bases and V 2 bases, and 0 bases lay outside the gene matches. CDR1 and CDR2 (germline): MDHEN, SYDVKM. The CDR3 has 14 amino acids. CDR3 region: CASSLLAGGNEQFF. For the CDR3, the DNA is TGTGCCAGCAGTTTACTAGCGGGAGGCAATGAGCAGTTCTTC.

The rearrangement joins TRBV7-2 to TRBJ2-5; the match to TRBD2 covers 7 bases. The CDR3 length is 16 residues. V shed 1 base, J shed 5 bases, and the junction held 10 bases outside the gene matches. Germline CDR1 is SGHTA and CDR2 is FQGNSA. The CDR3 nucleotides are TGTGCCAGCAGCTTAGGGAGGGCGGGAGTAGCGGAGACCCAGTACTTC. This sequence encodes CASSLGRAGVAETQYF.

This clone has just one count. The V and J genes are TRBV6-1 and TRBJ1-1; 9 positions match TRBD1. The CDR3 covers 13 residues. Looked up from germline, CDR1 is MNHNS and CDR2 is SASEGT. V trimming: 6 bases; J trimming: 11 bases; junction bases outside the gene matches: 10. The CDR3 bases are TGTGCCAGCAGATTAGGGACAGGGCCCTGGGCTTTCTTT. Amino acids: CASRLGTGPWAFF.

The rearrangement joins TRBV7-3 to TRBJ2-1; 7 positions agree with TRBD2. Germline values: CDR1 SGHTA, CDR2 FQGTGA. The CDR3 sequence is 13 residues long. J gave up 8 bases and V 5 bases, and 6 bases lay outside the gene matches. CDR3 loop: CASSREGGDEQFF. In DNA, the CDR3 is TGTGCCAGCAGCAGGGAGGGTGGCGATGAGCAGTTCTTC.

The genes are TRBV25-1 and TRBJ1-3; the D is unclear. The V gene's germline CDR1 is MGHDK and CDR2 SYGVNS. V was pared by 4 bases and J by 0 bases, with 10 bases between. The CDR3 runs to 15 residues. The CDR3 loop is CASSVDPGSGNTIYF. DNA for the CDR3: TGTGCCAGCAGTGTTGACCCCGGCTCTGGAAACACCATATATTTT. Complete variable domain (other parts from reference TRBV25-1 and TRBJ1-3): EADIYQTPRYLVIGTGKKITLECSQTMGHDKMYWYQQDPGMELHLIHYSYGVNSTEKGDLSSESTVSRIRTEHFPLTLESARPSHTSQYLCASSVDPGSGNTIYFGEGSWLTVV.

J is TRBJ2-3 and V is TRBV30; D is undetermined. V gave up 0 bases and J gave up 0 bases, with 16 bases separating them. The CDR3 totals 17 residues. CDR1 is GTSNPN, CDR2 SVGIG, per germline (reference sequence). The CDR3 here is CAWSVKWAKASTDTQYF. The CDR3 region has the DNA TGTGCCTGGAGTGTAAAGTGGGCGAAAGCTAGCACAGATACGCAGTATTTT.

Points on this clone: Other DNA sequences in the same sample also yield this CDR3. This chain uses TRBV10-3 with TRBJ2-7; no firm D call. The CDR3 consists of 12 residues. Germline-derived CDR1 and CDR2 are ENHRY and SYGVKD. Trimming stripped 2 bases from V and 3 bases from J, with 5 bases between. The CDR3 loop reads CAISEGGYEQYF. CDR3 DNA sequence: TGTGCCATCAGTGAGGGCGGCTACGAGCAGTACTTC.

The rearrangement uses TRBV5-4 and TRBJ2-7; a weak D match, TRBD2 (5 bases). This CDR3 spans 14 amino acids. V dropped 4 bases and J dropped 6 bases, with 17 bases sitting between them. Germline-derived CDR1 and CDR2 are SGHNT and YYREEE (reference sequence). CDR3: CASSPGRPPLEQYF. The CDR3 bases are TGTGCCAGCAGCCCGGGGAGACCCCCACTCGAGCAGTACTTC.

The CDR3 DNA follows: TGTGCCAGCAGTGGTCTAGCGGGCCGCAAGGATACGCAGTATTTT. The encoded protein is CASSGLAGRKDTQYF. The chain recombines TRBV6-1 with TRBJ2-3, with 8 bases matching TRBD2. Trimming cost V 4 bases and J 6 bases; bases outside gene matches: 9. The CDR3 loop spans 15 amino acids. From germline, CDR1 is MNHNS and CDR2 SASEGT.

The CDR3 bases are TGTGCCAGCAGCGGCGGACTAGTTGACACAGATACGCAGTATTTT. It yields the protein CASSGGLVDTDTQYF. V and J are TRBV5-6 and TRBJ2-3, with 7 positions matching TRBD2. This CDR3 has 15 amino acids. V gave up 4 bases and J gave up 2 bases; unmatched junction bases: 7. The germline CDR1 and CDR2 sequences are SGHDT and YYEEEE. The full variable domain, in which reference TRBV5-6 and TRBJ2-3 provide the parts outside the CDR3, is DAGVTQSPTHLIKTRGQQVTLRCSPKSGHDTVSWYQQALGQGPQFIFQYYEEEERQRGNFPDRFSGHQFPNYSSELNVNALLLGDSALYLCASSGGLVDTDTQYFGPGTRLTVL.

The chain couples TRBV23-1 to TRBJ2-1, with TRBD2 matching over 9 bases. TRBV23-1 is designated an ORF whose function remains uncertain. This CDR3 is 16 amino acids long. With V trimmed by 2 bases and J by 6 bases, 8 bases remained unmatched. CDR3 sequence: CASSQLRLAAFNEQFF. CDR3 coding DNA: TGCGCCAGCAGTCAACTCCGACTAGCGGCCTTCAATGAGCAGTTCTTC.

This chain's CDR3 is CASSYPGEPEFF. Here the CDR3 DNA reads TGTGCCAGCAGTTACCCTGGGGAGCCGGAGTTCTTC. The chain couples TRBV6-5 to TRBJ2-1; tentative D call: TRBD2 (5 bases). V was trimmed by 2 bases and J by 14 bases, leaving 13 bases between them. This CDR3 has 12 amino acids. Germline CDR1 MNHEY, CDR2 SVGAGI.

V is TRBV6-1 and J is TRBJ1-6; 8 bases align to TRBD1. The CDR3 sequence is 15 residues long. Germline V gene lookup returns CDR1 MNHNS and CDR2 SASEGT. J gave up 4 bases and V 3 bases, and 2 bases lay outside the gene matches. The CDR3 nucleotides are TGTGCCAGCAGTGATAGACAGGGGTATAATTCACCCCTCCACTTT. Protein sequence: CASSDRQGYNSPLHF.

The CDR3 bases are TGTGCCAGCAGCTTGGACCCTTCCTACGAGCAGTACTTC. It encodes CASSLDPSYEQYF. The chain is built from TRBV11-1 and TRBJ2-7; D call uncertain. V dropped 3 bases and J dropped 1 base, with 7 bases sitting between them. The CDR3 contains 13 residues. Germline V lookup: CDR1 SGHAT, CDR2 FQDESV (reference sequence).

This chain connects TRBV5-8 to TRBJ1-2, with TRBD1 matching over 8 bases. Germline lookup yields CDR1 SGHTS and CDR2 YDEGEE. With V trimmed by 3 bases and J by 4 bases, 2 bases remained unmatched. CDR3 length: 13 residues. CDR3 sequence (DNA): TGTGCCAGCAGCTGGGGACAGGTCTATGGCTACACCTTC. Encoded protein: CASSWGQVYGYTF.

The CDR3 DNA reads TGTGCCAGCAGCAAAGATCCGGGTCACTATGGCTACACCTTC. Translated: CASSKDPGHYGYTF. This chain joins TRBV21-1 and TRBJ1-2. TRBV21-1 is recorded as a pseudogene. This CDR3 is built from 14 residues.

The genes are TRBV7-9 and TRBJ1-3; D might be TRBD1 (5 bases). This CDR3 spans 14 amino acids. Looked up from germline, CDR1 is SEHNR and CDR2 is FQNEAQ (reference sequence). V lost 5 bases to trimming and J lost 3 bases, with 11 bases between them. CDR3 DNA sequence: TGTGCCAGCAGCAAACCGGGACGTGGAAACACCATATATTTT. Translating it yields CASSKPGRGNTIYF.

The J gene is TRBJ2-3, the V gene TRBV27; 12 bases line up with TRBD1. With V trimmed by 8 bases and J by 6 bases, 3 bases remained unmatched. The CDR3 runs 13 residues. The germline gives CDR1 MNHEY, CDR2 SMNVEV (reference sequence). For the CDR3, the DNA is TGTGCCAGCCGGGACAGGGGGCGGGATACGCAGTATTTT. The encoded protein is CASRDRGRDTQYF.

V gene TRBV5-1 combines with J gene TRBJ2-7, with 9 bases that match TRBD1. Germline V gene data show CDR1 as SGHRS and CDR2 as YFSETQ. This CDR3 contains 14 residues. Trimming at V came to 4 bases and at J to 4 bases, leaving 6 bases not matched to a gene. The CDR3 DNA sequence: TGCGCCAGCAGCGGCAACAGGGGGCTGTACGAGCAGTACTTC. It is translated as CASSGNRGLYEQYF.